The text below deals with one TCR beta chain. The antigen is undetermined. PCR amplification relied on 60 Vbeta primers (plus 13 Jbeta primers). Assay: immunoSEQ multiplex PCR; the TCRdb copy retains only in-frame clones and omits some. This sample has around 91,000 clones, with about nine tenths found just once. This record comes from a study of cytomegalovirus exposure and HLA in healthy donors. Study-wide results and limits: A highly shared variant cluster was judged a likely technical artifact.

The ends lost 5 bases at V and 0 bases at J; junction bases unmatched: 5. The length of the CDR3 is 16 residues. CDR1 is SGHTA, CDR2 FQGNSA, per germline. The chain joins TRBV7-2 to TRBJ2-4, with 9 bases fitting TRBD2. The sequence was obtained from a man aged 30 to 39 in good health and CMV-seropositive. The specimen sequenced was PBMCs. The CDR3 is CASSPTSGQAKNIQYF. As DNA, the CDR3 is TGTGCCAGCAGCCCCACTAGCGGGCAAGCCAAAAACATTCAGTACTTC.